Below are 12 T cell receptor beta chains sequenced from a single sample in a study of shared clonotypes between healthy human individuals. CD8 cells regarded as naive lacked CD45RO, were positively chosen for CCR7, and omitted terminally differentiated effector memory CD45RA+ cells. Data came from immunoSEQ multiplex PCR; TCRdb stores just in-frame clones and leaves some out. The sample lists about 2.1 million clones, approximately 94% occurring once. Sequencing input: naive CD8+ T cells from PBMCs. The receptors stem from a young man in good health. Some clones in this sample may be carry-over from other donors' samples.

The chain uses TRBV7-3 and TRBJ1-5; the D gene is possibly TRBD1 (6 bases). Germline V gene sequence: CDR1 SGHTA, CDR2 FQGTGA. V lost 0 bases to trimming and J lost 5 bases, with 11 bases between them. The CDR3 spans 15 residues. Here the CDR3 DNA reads TGTGCCAGCAGCTTAACGGGGGCGAAGGATCAGCCCCAGCATTTT. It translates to CASSLTGAKDQPQHF.

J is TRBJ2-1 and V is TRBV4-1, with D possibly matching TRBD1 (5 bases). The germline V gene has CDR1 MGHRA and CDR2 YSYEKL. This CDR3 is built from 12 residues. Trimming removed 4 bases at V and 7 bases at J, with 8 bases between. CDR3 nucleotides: TGCGCCAGCAGCCTGAGACAGAATGAGCAGTTCTTC. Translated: CASSLRQNEQFF.

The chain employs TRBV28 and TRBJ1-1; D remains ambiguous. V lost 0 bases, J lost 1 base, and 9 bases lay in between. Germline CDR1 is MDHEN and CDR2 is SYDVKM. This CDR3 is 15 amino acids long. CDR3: CASSLWTGSNTEAFF. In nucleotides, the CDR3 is TGTGCCAGCAGTTTATGGACGGGGTCGAACACTGAAGCTTTCTTT.

DNA of the CDR3: TGTGCCATCAGTGAGGGCCGACTTAGCAATCAGCCCCAGCATTTT. Residues: CAISEGRLSNQPQHF. The chain recombines TRBV10-3 with TRBJ1-5; unclear D gene. CDR3 length: 15 residues. Per the germline V gene, CDR1 is ENHRY and CDR2 is SYGVKD. Deletions cut 2 bases from V and 0 bases from J, with 8 bases between.

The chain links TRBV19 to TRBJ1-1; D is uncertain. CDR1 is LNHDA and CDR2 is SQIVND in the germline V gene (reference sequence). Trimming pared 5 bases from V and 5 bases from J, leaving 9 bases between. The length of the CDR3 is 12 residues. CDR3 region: CASSASWTEAFF. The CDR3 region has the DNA TGTGCCAGTAGTGCAAGTTGGACTGAAGCTTTCTTT.

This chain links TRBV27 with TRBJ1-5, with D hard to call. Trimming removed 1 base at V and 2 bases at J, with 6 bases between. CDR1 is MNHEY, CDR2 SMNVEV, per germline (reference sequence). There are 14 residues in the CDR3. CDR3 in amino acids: CASSLLNGNQPQHF. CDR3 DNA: TGTGCCAGCAGTTTATTAAACGGCAATCAGCCCCAGCATTTT.

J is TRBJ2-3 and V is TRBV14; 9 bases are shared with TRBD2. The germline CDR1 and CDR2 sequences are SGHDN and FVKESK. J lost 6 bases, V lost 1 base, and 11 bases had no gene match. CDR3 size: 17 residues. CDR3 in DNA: TGTGCCAGCAGCCAAGTGGAACGCGGGAGGGCCTTGGATACGCAGTATTTT. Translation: CASSQVERGRALDTQYF.

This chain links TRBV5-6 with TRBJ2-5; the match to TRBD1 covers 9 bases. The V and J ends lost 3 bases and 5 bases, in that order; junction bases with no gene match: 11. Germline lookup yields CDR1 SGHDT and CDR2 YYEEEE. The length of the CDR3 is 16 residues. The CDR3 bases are TGTGCCAGCAGCTCCTCCTATACAGGGGGCGCCGAGACCCAGTACTTC. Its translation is CASSSSYTGGAETQYF.

This chain's CDR3 is CASSGGSTYEQYF. CDR3 nucleotides: TGCGCCAGCAGCGGCGGGAGTACCTACGAGCAGTACTTC. The chain couples TRBV5-1 to TRBJ2-7; 7 nucleotides align to TRBD2. CDR3 length: 13 amino acids. J gave up 2 bases and V 4 bases, and 3 bases lay outside the gene matches. Germline V lookup: CDR1 SGHRS, CDR2 YFSETQ.

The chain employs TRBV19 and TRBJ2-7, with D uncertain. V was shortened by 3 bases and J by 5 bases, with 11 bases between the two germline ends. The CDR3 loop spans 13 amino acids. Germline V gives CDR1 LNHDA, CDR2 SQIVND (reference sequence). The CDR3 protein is CASSMASPNEQYF. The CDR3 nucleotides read TGTGCCAGTAGTATGGCGAGCCCCAACGAGCAGTACTTC.

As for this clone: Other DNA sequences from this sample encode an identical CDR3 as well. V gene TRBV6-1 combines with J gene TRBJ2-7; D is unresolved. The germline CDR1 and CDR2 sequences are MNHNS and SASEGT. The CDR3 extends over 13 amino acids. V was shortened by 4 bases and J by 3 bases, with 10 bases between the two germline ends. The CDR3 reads CASSGTGFYEQYF. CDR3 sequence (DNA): TGTGCCAGCAGTGGCACCGGGTTCTACGAGCAGTACTTC.

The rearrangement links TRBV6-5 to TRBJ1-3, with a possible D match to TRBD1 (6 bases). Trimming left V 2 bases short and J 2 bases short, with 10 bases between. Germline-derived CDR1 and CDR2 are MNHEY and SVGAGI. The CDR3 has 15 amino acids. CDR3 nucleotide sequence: TGTGCCAGCAGTTACAGGGGGTCCCCTGGAAACACCATATATTTT. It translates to CASSYRGSPGNTIYF.